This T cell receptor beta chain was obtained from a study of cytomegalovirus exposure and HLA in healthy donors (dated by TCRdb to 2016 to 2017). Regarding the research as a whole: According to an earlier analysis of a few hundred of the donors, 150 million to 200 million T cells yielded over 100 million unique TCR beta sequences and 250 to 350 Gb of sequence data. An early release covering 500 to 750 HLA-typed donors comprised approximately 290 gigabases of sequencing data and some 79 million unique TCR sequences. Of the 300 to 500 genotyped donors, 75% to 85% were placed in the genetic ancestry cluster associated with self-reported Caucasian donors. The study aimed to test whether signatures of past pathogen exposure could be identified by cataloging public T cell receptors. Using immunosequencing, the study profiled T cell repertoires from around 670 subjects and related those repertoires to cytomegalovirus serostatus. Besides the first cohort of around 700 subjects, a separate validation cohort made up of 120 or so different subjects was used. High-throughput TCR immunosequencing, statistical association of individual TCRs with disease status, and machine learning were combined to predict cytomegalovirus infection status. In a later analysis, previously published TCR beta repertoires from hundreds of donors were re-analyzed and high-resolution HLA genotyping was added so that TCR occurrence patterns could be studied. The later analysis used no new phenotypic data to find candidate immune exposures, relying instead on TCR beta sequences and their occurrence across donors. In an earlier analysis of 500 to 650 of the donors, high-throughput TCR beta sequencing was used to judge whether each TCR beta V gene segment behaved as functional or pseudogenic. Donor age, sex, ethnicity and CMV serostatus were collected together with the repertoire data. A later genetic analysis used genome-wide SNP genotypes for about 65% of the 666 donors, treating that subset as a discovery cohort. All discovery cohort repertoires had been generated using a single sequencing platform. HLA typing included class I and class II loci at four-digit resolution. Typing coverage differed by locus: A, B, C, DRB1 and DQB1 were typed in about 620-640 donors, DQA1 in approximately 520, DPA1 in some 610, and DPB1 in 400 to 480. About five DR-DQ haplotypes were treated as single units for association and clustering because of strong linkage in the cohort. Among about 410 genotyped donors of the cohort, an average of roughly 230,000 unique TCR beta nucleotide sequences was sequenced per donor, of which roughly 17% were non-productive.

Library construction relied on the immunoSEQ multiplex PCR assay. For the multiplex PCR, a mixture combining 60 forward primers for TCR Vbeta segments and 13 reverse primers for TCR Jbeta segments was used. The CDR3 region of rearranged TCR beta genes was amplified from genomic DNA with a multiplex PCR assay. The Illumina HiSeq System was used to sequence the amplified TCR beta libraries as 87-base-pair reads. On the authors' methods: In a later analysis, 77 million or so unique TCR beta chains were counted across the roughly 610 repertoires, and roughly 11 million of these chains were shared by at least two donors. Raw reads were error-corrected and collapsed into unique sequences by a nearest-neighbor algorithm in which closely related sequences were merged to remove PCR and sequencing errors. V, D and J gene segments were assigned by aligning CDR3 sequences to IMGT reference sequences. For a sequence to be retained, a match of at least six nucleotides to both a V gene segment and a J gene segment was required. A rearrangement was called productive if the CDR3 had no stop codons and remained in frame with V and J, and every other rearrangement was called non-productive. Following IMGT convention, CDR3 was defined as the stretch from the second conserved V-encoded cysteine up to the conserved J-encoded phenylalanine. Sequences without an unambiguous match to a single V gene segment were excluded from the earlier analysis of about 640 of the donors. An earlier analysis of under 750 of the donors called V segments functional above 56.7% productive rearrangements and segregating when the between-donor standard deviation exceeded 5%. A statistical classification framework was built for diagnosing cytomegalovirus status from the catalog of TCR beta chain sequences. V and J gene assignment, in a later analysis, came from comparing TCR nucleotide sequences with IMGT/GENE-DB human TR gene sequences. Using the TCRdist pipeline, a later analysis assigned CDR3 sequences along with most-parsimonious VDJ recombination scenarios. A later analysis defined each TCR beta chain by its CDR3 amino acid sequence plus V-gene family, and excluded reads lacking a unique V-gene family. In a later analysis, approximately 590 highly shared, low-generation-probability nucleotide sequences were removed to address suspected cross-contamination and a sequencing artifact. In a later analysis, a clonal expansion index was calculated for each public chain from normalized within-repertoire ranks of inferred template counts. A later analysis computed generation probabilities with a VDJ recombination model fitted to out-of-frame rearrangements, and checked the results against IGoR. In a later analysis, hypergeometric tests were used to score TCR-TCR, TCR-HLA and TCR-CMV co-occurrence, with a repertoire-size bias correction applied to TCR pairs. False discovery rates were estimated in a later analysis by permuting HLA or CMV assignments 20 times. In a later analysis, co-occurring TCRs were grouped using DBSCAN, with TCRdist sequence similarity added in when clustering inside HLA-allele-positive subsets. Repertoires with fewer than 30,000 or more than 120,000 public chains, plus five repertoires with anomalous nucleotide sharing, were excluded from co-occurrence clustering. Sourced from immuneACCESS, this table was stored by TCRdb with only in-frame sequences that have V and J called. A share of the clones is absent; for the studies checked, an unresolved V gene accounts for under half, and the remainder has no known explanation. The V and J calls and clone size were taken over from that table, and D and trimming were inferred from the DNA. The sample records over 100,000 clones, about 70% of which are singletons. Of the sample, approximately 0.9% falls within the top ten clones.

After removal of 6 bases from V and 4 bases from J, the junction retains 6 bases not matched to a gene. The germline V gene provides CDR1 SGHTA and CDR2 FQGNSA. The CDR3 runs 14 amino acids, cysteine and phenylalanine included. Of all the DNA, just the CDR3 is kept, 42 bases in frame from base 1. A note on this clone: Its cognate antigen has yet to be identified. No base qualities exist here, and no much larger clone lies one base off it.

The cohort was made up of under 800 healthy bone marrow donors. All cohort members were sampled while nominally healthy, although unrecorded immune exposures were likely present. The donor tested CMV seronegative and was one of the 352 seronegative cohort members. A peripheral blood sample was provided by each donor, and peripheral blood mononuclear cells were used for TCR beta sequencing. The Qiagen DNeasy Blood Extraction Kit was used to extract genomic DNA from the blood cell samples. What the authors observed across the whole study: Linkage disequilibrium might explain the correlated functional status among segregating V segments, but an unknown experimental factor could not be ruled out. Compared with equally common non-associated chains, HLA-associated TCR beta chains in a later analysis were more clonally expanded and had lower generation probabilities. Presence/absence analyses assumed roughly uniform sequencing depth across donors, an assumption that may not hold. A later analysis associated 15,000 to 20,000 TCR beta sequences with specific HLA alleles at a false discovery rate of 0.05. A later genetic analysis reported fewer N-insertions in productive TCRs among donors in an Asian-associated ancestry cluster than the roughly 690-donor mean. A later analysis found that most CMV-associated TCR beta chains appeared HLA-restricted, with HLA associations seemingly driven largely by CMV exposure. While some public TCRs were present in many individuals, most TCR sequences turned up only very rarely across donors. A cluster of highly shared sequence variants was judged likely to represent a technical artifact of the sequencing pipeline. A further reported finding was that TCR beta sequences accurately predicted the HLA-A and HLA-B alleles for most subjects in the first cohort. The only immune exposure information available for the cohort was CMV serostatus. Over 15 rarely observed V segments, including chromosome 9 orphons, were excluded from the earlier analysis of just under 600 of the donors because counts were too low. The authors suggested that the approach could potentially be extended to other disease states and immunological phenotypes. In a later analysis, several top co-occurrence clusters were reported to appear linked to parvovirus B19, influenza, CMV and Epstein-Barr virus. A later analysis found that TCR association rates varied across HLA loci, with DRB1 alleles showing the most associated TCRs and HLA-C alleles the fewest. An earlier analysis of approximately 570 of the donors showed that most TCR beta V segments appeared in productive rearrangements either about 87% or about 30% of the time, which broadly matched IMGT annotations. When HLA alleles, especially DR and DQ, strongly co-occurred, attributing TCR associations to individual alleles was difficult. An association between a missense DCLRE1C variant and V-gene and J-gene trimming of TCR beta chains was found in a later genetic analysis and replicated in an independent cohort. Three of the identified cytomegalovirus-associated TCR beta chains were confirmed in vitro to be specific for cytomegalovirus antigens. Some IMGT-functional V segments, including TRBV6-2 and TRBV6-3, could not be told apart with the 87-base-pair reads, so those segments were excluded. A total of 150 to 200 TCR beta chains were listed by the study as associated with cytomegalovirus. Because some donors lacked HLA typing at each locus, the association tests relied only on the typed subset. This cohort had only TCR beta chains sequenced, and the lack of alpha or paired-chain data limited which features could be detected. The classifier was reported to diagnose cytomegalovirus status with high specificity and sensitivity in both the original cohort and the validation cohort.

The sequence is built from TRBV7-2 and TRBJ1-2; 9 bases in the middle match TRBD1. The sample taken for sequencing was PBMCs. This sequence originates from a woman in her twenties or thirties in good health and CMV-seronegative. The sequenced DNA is TGTGCCAGCAGGGAGGGGACAGGGACCTATGGCTACACCTTC. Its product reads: CASREGTGTYGYTF.